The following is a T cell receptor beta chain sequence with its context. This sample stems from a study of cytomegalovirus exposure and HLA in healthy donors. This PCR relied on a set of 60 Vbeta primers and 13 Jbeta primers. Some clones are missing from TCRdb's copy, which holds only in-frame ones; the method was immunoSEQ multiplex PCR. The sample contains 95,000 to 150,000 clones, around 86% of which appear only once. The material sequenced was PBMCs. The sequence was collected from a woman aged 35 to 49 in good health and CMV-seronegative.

CDR3 in amino acids: CASRRQGAYEQYF. The CDR3 DNA sequence: TGTGCCAGCAGAAGACAGGGGGCGTACGAGCAGTACTTC. V gene TRBV27 combines with J gene TRBJ2-7, with 10 bases lining up with TRBD1. The V gene end was trimmed by 6 bases and the J gene end by 4 bases; junction bases not matched to a gene: 3. In germline, CDR1 is MNHEY, CDR2 SMNVEV (reference sequence). The CDR3 is made up of 13 amino acids.